Below, one T cell receptor beta chain is given with its context. The antigen is unknown. These data come from a study of T cells expressing NK-cell markers. Study at large: Sorted T-cell subsets CD3+CD56+NKG2C+, CD3+CD56+NKG2C- and CD3+CD56-NKG2C+ were TCR beta-sequenced.

Study-wide points: Unclear, still, was the HCMV specificity of the expanded NKG2C+ T cell clones. Where several donors were concerned, these clonotypes also led the CD3+CD56-NKG2C+ fraction.

The length of the CDR3 is 13 residues. From germline, CDR1 is MNHEY and CDR2 SVGEGT. Synthesis of TCR beta cDNA relied on 5'RACE template switching carrying UMIs. With the 5' RACE reads reprocessed, TCRdb shows one record per CDR3 protein and no DNA. In all, the sample yields about 440,000 distinct CDR3 sequences. This clonotype was sampled from a woman between 18 and 69 years old in good health. Sequenced input: blood T cells: a sorted CD56 or NKG2C T cell subset, CD4+ or CD8+ T cells, or bulk PBMC T cells (not recorded which). This chain connects TRBV6-2 or TRBV6-3 to TRBJ1-2; TCRdb gives TRBD1 as the D gene, but with no DNA this cannot be confirmed. The CDR3 protein is CASSPTGDGGYTF.